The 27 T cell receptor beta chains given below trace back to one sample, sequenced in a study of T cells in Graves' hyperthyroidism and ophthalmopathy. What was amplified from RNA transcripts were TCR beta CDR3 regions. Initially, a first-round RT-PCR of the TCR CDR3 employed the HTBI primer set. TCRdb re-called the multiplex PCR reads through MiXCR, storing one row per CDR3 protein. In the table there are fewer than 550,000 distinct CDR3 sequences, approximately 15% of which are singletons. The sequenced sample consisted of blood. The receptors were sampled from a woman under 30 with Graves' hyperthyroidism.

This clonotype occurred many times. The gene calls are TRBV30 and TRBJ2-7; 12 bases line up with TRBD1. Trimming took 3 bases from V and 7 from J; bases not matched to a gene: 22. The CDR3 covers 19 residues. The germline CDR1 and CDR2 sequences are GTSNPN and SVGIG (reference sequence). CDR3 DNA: TGTGCCTGGAGCTCACCGGGACAGGGGGCAGGTTGGTGGCTGGGTGAGCAGTACTTC. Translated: CAWSSPGQGAGWWLGEQYF.

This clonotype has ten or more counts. The CDR3 nucleotides read TGTGCCAGCAGTGAATGGGGAAGGGGAAACTATGGCTACACCTTC. It codes for CASSEWGRGNYGYTF. V usage is TRBV6-1 and J usage is TRBJ1-2; maybe TRBD1 (5 bases). The CDR3 totals 15 residues. The V gene's germline CDR1 is MNHNS and CDR2 SASEGT. The V gene lost 2 bases and the J gene lost 2 bases, with 12 bases spanning the gap.

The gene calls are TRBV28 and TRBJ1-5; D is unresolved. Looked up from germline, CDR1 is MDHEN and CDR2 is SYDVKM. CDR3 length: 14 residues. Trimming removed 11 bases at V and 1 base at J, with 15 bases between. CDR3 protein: CASTRRLSNQPQHF. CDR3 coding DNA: TGTGCCTCGACGAGAAGGTTAAGCAATCAGCCCCAGCATTTT.

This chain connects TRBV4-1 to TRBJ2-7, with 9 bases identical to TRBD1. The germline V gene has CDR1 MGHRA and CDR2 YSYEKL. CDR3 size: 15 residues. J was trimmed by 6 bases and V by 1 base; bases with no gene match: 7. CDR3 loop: CASSQVGQGISEQYF. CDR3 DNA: TGCGCCAGCAGCCAAGTAGGACAGGGGATAAGCGAGCAGTACTTC.

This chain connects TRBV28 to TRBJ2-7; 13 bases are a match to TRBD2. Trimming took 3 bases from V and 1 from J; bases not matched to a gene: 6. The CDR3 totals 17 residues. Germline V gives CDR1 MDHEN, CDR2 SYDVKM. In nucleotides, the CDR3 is TGTGCCAGCAGTTTCTTAGGACTAGCGGGAGCATCCTACGAGCAGTACTTC. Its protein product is CASSFLGLAGASYEQYF.

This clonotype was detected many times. The CDR3 sequence: CASSLSALAKNIQYF. The DNA for the CDR3 is TGTGCCAGCAGCTTAAGTGCGTTAGCCAAAAACATTCAGTACTTC. The chain carries TRBV7-9 and TRBJ2-4, with unresolved D. The germline CDR1 and CDR2 sequences are SEHNR and FQNEAQ (reference sequence). V lost 2 bases and J 0 bases, leaving 8 bases between the germline ends. The CDR3 consists of 15 residues.

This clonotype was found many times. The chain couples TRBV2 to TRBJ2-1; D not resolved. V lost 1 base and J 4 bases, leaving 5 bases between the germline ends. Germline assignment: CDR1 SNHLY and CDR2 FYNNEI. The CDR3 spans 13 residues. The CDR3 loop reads CASSEVSYNEQFF. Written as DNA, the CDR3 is TGTGCCAGCAGTGAAGTTTCGTACAATGAGCAGTTCTTC.

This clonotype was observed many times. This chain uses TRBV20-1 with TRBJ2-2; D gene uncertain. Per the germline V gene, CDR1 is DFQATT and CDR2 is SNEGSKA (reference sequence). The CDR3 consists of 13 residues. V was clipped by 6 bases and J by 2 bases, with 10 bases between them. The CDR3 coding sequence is TGCAGTGCGACCCAGGCTAACACCGGGGAGCTGTTTTTT. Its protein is CSATQANTGELFF.

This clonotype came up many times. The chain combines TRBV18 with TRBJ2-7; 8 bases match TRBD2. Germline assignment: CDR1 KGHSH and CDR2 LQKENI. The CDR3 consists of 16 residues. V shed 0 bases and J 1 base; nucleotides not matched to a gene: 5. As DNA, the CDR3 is TGTGCCAGCTCACCACCCGGGACTAGTCTTTCCTACGAGCAGTACTTC. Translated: CASSPPGTSLSYEQYF.

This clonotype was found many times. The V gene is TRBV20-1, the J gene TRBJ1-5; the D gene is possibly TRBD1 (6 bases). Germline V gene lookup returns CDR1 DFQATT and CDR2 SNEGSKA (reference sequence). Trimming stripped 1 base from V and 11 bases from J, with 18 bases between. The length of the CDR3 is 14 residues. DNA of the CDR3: TGCAGTGCTAGAGCTCGAACGGGGGCGGATGCCCAGCATTTT. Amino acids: CSARARTGADAQHF.

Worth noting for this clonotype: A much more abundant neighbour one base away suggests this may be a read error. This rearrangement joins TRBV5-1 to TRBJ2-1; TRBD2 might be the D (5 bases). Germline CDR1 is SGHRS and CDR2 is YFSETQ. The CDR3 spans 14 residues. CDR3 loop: CANSLVVSSGEQFF. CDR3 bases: TGCGCCAACAGCTTGGTTGTTTCTTCGGGGGAGCAGTTCTTC. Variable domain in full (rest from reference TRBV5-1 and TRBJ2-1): KAGVTQTPRYLIKTRGQQVTLSCSPISGHRSVSWYQQTPGQGLQFLFEYFSETQRNKGNFPGRFSGRQFSNSRSEMNVSTLELGDSALYLCANSLVVSSGEQFFGPGTRLTVL.

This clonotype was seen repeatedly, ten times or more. The CDR3 DNA reads as TGTGCCAGCAGATTCGTAGGGGATGGAAACATTCAGTACTTC. Translation gives CASRFVGDGNIQYF. The chain has TRBV12-3 or TRBV12-4 and TRBJ2-4; D is perhaps TRBD1 (5 bases). This CDR3 contains 14 residues. The V gene lost 6 bases and the J gene lost 6 bases, with 15 bases spanning the gap.

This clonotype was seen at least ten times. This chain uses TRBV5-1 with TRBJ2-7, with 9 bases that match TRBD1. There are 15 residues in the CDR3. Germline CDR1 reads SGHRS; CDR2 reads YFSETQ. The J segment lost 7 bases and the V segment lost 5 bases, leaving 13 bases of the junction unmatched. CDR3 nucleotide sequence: TGCGCCAGCAGGGATTGGGACAGGGTTCGGGAGGAGCAGTACTTC. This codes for CASRDWDRVREEQYF.

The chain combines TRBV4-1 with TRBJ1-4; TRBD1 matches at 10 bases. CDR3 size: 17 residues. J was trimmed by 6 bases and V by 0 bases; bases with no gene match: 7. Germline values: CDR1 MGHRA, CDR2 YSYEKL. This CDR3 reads CASSQEQAGTGDEKLFF. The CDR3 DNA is TGCGCCAGCAGCCAAGAACAGGCCGGGACAGGGGATGAAAAACTGTTTTTT.

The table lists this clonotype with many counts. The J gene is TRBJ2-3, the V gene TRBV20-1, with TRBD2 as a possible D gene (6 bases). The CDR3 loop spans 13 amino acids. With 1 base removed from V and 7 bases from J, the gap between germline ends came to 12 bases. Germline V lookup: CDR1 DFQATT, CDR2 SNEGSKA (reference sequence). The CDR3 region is CSARGRAKNTQYF. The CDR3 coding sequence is TGCAGTGCTAGAGGGAGGGCCAAAAATACGCAGTATTTT.

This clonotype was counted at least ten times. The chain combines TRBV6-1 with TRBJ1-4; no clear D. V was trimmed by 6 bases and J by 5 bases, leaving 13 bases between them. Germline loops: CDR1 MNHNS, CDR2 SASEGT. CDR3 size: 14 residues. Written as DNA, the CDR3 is TGTGCCAGCAGCCGGACGGGAAGGAATGAAAAACTGTTTTTT. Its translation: CASSRTGRNEKLFF.

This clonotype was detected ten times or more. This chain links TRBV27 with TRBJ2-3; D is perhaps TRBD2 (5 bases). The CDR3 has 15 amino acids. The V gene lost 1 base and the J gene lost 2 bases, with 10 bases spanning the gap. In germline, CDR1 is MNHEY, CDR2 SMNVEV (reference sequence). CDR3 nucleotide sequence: TGTGCCAGCAGTTTATTTGGTGACTACACAGATACGCAGTATTTT. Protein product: CASSLFGDYTDTQYF.

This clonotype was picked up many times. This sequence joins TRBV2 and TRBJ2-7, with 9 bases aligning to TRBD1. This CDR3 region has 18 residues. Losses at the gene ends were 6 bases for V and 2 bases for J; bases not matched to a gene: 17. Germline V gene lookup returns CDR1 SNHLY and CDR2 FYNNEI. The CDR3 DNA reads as TGTGCCAGCAGCACTCCGGGACAGGGTGCGGGATTTACCTACGAGCAGTACTTC. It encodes CASSTPGQGAGFTYEQYF.

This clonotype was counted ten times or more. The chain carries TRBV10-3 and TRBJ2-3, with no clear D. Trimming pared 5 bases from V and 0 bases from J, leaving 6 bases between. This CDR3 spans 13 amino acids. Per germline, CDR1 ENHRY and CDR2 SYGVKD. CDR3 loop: CAISLTSTDTQYF. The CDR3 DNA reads TGTGCCATCAGTCTAACTAGCACAGATACGCAGTATTTT.

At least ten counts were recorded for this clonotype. The DNA for the CDR3 is TGTGCCACCAGCCCTGACAGAGCGCAAGGGTCACCCCTCCACTTT. Amino acid sequence: CATSPDRAQGSPLHF. J is TRBJ1-6 and V is TRBV15, with D perhaps TRBD1 (5 bases). CDR1 is LNHNV, CDR2 YYDKDF, per germline (reference sequence). The V end lost 5 bases, the J end lost 10 bases, and 18 bases lay between the germline ends. This CDR3 has 15 residues.

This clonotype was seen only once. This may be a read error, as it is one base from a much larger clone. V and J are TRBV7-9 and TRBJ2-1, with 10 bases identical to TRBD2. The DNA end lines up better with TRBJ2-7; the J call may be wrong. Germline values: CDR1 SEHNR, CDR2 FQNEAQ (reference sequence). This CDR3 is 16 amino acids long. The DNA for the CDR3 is TGTGCCAGCACTCAACAGGGGACTAGCGCGTACAATGAGCAGTACTTC. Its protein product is CASTQQGTSAYNEQYF.

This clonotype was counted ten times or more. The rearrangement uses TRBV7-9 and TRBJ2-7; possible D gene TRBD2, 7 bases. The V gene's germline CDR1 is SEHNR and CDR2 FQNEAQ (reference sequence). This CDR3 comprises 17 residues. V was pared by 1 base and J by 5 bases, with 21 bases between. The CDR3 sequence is CASSLGSGWGGSDEQYF. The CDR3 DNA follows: TGTGCCAGCAGCTTAGGATCGGGATGGGGGGGCAGCGACGAGCAGTACTTC.

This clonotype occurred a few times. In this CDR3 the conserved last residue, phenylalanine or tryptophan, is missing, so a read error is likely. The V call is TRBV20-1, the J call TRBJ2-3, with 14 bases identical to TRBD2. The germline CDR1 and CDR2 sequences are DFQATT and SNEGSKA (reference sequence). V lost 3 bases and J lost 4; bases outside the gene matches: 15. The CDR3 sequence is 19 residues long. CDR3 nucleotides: TGCAGTGCTAGGCCCTCCCGACTAGCGGGAGGGCCTCTGGCAGATACGCAGTATTCT. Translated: CSARPSRLAGGPLADTQYS.

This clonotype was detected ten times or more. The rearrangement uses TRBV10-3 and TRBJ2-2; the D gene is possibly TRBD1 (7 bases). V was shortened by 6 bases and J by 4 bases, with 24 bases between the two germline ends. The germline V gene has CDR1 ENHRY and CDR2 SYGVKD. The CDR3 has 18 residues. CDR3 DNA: TGTGCCATCAGCGACGGGGGACAGAGACGACCGGGCACCGGGGAGCTGTTTTTT. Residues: CAISDGGQRRPGTGELFF.

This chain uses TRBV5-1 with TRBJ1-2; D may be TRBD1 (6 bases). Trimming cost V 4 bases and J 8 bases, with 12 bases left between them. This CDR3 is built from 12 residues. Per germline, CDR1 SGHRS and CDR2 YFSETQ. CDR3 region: CASSRVRGGYTF. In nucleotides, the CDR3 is TGCGCCAGCAGCAGGGTCAGGGGAGGCTACACCTTC.

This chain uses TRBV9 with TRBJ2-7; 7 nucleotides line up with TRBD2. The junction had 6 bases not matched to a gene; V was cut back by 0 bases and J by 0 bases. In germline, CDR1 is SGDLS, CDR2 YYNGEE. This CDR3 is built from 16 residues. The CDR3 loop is CASSVEDLADSYEQYF. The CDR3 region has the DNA TGTGCCAGCAGCGTAGAGGACCTAGCGGACTCCTACGAGCAGTACTTC.

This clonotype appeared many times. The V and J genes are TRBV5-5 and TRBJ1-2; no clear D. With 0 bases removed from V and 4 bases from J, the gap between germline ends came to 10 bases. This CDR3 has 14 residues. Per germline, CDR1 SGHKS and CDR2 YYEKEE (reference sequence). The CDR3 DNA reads TGTGCCAGCAGCTTGGACAGCCTCTTCTATGGCTACACCTTC. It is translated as CASSLDSLFYGYTF.